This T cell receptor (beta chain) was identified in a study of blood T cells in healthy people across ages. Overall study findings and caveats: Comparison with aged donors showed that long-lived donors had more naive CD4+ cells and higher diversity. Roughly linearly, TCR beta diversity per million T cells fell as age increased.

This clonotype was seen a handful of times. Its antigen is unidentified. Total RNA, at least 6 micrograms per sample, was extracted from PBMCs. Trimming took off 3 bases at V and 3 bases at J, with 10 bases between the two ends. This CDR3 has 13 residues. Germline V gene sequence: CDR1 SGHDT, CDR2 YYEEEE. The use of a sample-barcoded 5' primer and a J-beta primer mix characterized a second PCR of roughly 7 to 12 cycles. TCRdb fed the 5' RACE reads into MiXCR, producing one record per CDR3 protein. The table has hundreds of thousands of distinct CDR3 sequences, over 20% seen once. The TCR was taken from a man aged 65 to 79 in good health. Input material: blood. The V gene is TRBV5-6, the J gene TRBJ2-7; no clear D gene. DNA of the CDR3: TGTGCCAGCAGCTGGAATCAAAACTACGAGCAGTACTTC. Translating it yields CASSWNQNYEQYF.